One and the same sample provided the 19 T cell receptor beta chains below, sequenced in a study of T-cell memory formation after mild COVID-19. TCRdb re-called the 5' RACE reads with MiXCR, one entry per CDR3 protein. The sample holds 450,000 or so distinct CDR3 sequences, 15% to 25% seen once. Sequenced: PBMCs or a T cell subset sorted from them (not recorded which). All receptors derive from an adult woman who had mild COVID-19 (a few samples of this study predate the infection). Cell type and time point are not known.

This clonotype was picked up a small number of times. This clone may be a read error of a much larger clone one base away. The V gene is TRBV25-1, the J gene TRBJ2-6, with D uncertain. Germline V lookup: CDR1 MGHDK, CDR2 SYGVNS. This CDR3 is 13 amino acids long. V lost 5 bases to trimming and J lost 0 bases, with 2 bases between them. CDR3 sequence reads: CASSNSGANVLTF. The CDR3 DNA sequence: TGTGCCAGCAGTAACTCTGGGGCCAACGTCCTGACTTTC.

As for this clonotype: The junction and the germline gene differ at one end; a read error may be behind it. The chain carries TRBV10-3 and TRBJ2-7; a possible D gene is TRBD1 (5 bases). The CDR3 has 12 residues. The germline CDR1 and CDR2 sequences are ENHRY and SYGVKD. CDR3: CDISAQGSEQYF. The CDR3 DNA follows: TGTGACATCAGTGCCCAGGGAAGCGAGCAGTACTTC.

This chain connects TRBV21-1 to TRBJ1-5. TRBV21-1 constitutes a pseudogene. This CDR3 is 16 amino acids long. The CDR3 sequence is CASSISGRLLGQPQHF. The CDR3 nucleotides read TGTGCCAGCAGCATCTCTGGGAGACTCTTAGGTCAGCCCCAGCATTTT.

The chain carries TRBV6-2 or TRBV6-3 and TRBJ1-5; D is unresolved. Germline assignment: CDR1 MNHEY and CDR2 SVGEGT. CDR3 size: 12 residues. V was shortened by 7 bases and J by 4 bases, with 8 bases between the two germline ends. The CDR3 loop reads CASKGANQPQHF. The CDR3 bases are TGTGCCAGCAAAGGTGCGAATCAGCCCCAGCATTTT.

In DNA form, the CDR3 reads TGTGCCAGCAGTGGGACTGCGCTAAAGAATGAGCAGTTCTTC. This sequence encodes CASSGTALKNEQFF. V is TRBV2 and J is TRBJ2-1; the D gene is possibly TRBD2 (5 bases). The V end was cut by 4 bases, the J end by 7 bases, with 14 bases between. This CDR3 region has 14 residues. Germline CDR1 SNHLY, CDR2 FYNNEI.

This clonotype showed up just a few times. One junction end does not reproduce the germline sequence, and a read error may be involved. The chain joins TRBV7-7 to TRBJ2-7, with D possibly being TRBD2 (5 bases). Germline-derived CDR1 and CDR2 are SSHAT and FNYEAQ (reference sequence). This CDR3 comprises 17 residues. This CDR3 is CASSPIGEGPSSYEQYF. The CDR3 region has the DNA TGTGCTAGCAGCCCGATTGGCGAGGGTCCCAGCTCCTACGAGCAGTACTTC.

The chain uses TRBV9 and TRBJ2-7; 9 nucleotides align to TRBD1. The J segment lost 2 bases and the V segment lost 3 bases, leaving 6 bases of the junction unmatched. The germline gives CDR1 SGDLS, CDR2 YYNGEE. The CDR3 covers 15 residues. The CDR3 region is CASSGGDRVTYEQYF. For the CDR3, the DNA is TGTGCCAGCAGCGGAGGGGACAGGGTAACCTACGAGCAGTACTTC.

This sequence joins TRBV6-6 and TRBJ1-5; D is perhaps TRBD1 (5 bases). Germline lookup yields CDR1 MNHNY and CDR2 SVGAGI (reference sequence). V was shortened by 6 bases and J by 6 bases, with 18 bases between the two germline ends. The CDR3 has 15 amino acids. The CDR3 sequence is CASSWDGRGIQPQHF. CDR3 coding DNA: TGTGCCAGCAGCTGGGACGGACGAGGGATTCAGCCCCAGCATTTT.

In DNA, the CDR3 is TGTGCCAGCAGCCGCCCGGGACAGGCGGTCTATGGCTACACCTTC. It codes for CASSRPGQAVYGYTF. This chain links TRBV6-5 with TRBJ1-2; 8 nucleotides align to TRBD1. Per the germline V gene, CDR1 is MNHEY and CDR2 is SVGAGI. This CDR3 is built from 15 residues. Losses at the gene ends were 6 bases for V and 4 bases for J; bases not matched to a gene: 10.

This clonotype was counted a few times. V usage is TRBV7-2 and J usage is TRBJ2-3; maybe TRBD1 (6 bases). The CDR3 extends over 16 amino acids. V lost 2 bases to trimming and J lost 1 base, with 13 bases between them. Germline assignment: CDR1 SGHTA and CDR2 FQGNSA. CDR3 in DNA: TGTGCCAGCAGCTTACAGGGGCGCGTAGGCACAGATACGCAGTATTTT. Translation: CASSLQGRVGTDTQYF.

The CDR3 spells CASRSTGYTF. The CDR3 nucleotides read TGTGCCAGCAGATCAACGGGCTACACCTTC. The V call is TRBV2, the J call TRBJ1-2, with D uncertain. The V and J ends lost 6 bases and 8 bases respectively, with 7 bases between them. This CDR3 has 10 residues. Germline CDR1 and CDR2: SNHLY and FYNNEI.

The chain couples TRBV4-3 to TRBJ2-7; 7 bases agree with TRBD2. The CDR3 contains 14 residues. V lost 2 bases and J lost 5; bases outside the gene matches: 6. CDR1 and CDR2 from the germline V gene are LGHNA and YSLEER. The CDR3 sequence is CASSQFSGSNEQYF. CDR3 DNA: TGCGCCAGCAGCCAATTTAGCGGGTCCAACGAGCAGTACTTC.

This clonotype was detected only a few times. The rearrangement links TRBV11-2 to TRBJ2-1; weak D call: TRBD1 (5 bases). Germline values: CDR1 SGHAT, CDR2 FQNNGV. This CDR3 is 15 amino acids long. Trimming pared 0 bases from V and 4 bases from J, leaving 10 bases between. The CDR3 region is CASSLDRTLYNEQFF. CDR3 DNA: TGTGCCAGCAGCTTAGATCGGACACTGTACAATGAGCAGTTCTTC.

This clonotype was seen repeatedly, ten times or more. This rearrangement joins TRBV3-1 to TRBJ2-2; perhaps TRBD1 as D (7 bases). Trimming took off 4 bases at V and 0 bases at J, with 12 bases between the two ends. Germline CDR1 reads LGHDT; CDR2 reads YNNKEL (reference sequence). This CDR3 has 16 residues. The CDR3 region has the DNA TGTGCCAGCAGCCCGCGGGACAGCACGAACACCGGGGAGCTGTTTTTT. The encoded protein is CASSPRDSTNTGELFF.

The chain employs TRBV6-5 and TRBJ2-5, with 10 positions matching TRBD1. This CDR3 region has 13 residues. With V trimmed by 10 bases and J by 4 bases, 6 bases remained unmatched. Germline CDR1 MNHEY, CDR2 SVGAGI. The CDR3 loop is CATLTGGRETQYF. The CDR3, as DNA: TGTGCCACCCTGACAGGGGGCAGAGAGACCCAGTACTTC.

The chain has TRBV29-1 and TRBJ2-7; D remains ambiguous. The V gene lost 6 bases and the J gene lost 2 bases, with 14 bases spanning the gap. This CDR3 spans 13 amino acids. CDR1 SQVTM and CDR2 ANQGSEA come from the germline V gene. Written as DNA, the CDR3 is TGCAGCGTCGGTCTACCCGGAGCCTACGAGCAGTACTTC. Translation: CSVGLPGAYEQYF.

The rearrangement links TRBV20-1 to TRBJ1-6; no reliable D call. The CDR3 is made up of 15 amino acids. Germline assignment: CDR1 DFQATT and CDR2 SNEGSKA (reference sequence). The CDR3 protein is CRGYRLDGLNSPLHF. CDR3 DNA sequence: TGCAGAGGTTACAGACTCGACGGACTTAATTCACCCCTCCACTTT.

This clonotype showed up just a few times. This chain uses TRBV19 with TRBJ2-1, with D possibly matching TRBD2 (6 bases). V lost 5 bases and J lost 4, with 15 bases in between. The CDR3 covers 15 residues. Germline V gives CDR1 LNHDA, CDR2 SQIVND (reference sequence). CDR3 coding DNA: TGTGCCAGTAGTTCTCCGGGACTCCCGTACAATGAGCAGTTCTTC. Encoded protein: CASSSPGLPYNEQFF. The variable domain in full, with the rest retrieved from reference TRBV19 and TRBJ2-1, is DGGITQSPKYLFRKEGQNVTLSCEQNLNHDAMYWYRQDPGQGLRLIYYSQIVNDFQKGDIAEGYSVSREKKESFPLTVTSAQKNPTAFYLCASSSPGLPYNEQFFGPGTRLTVL.

This clonotype has only a few counts. The V and J genes are TRBV6-5 and TRBJ1-4; TRBD1 might be the D (5 bases). Germline V gene data show CDR1 as MNHEY and CDR2 as SVGAGI. The CDR3 is 16 residues long. V was trimmed by 2 bases and J by 8 bases, leaving 18 bases between them. The CDR3 reads CASSYLVLGQPEKLFF. The CDR3 DNA reads TGTGCCAGCAGTTACCTCGTTCTTGGACAACCGGAAAAACTGTTTTTT.